These 5 T cell receptor beta chains were all obtained from the same sample, sequenced in a study of Ad26.COV2.S vaccination and SARS-CoV-2 variants. Treatment here: around 19 received Ad26.COV2.S at low or high dose, single or two shots; a few received placebo; per-sample allocation not given. Material that was analyzed had been drawn on day 63 after the first vaccine or placebo injection. Profiling relied on immunoSEQ multiplex PCR, and the TCRdb table lists in-frame clones only, not all of them. The table lists roughly 350,000 clones, roughly 90% of them singletons, with approximately 11% in the top ten. The material was peripheral blood, obtained in a trial of Ad26.COV2.S vaccine versus placebo. The receptors come from a person aged 18-60 years who received the Ad26.COV2.S COVID-19 vaccine or a placebo.

This clone is a singleton in its sample. The CDR3 DNA sequence: TGCGCCAGCAGCCAGGCGGCGGGAACTACCTCAACTAATGAAAAACTGTTTTTT. It translates to CASSQAAGTTSTNEKLFF. The chain carries TRBV4-3 and TRBJ1-4; D remains ambiguous. Germline CDR1 and CDR2: LGHNA and YSLEER. The germline V and J ends were trimmed by 3 bases and 0 bases, with 17 bases remaining between them. This CDR3 contains 18 residues.

The table lists this clone with a count of one. The CDR3 spells CASSSAGQGGYEQYF. DNA for the CDR3: TGTGCCAGCAGTTCTGCCGGACAGGGGGGGTACGAGCAGTACTTC. This chain uses TRBV28 with TRBJ2-7; 10 nucleotides line up with TRBD1. Unmatched junction bases numbered 7, after V lost 4 bases and J lost 4 bases. CDR3 length equals 15 residues. Germline values: CDR1 MDHEN, CDR2 SYDVKM.

The rearrangement uses TRBV19 and TRBJ1-5; D might be TRBD1 (6 bases). The CDR3 spans 16 residues. CDR1 LNHDA and CDR2 SQIVND come from the germline V gene (reference sequence). V lost 7 bases and J 1 base, leaving 17 bases between the germline ends. CDR3 protein: CASKVPGEFSNQPQHF. CDR3 DNA sequence: TGTGCCAGTAAGGTACCAGGGGAGTTCAGCAATCAGCCCCAGCATTTT.

The chain couples TRBV7-2 to TRBJ2-7, with a tentative D call TRBD1 (5 bases). Looked up from germline, CDR1 is SGHTA and CDR2 is FQGNSA. The CDR3 is 13 amino acids. The V and J ends lost 5 bases and 3 bases respectively, with 11 bases between them. CDR3 sequence: CASSQTTGYEQYF. The CDR3 DNA reads TGTGCCAGCAGCCAAACTACAGGCTACGAGCAGTACTTC.

This clone has more than one count but fewer than ten. The chain employs TRBV9 and TRBJ2-7; TRBD2 matches at 11 bases. Germline values: CDR1 SGDLS, CDR2 YYNGEE. The CDR3 contains 19 residues. V shed 0 bases and J 2 bases; nucleotides not matched to a gene: 13. The CDR3 loop reads CASSVASSGGPTSTYEQYF. As DNA, the CDR3 is TGTGCCAGCAGCGTAGCGTCTAGCGGGGGGCCAACCTCCACCTACGAGCAGTACTTC.